This T cell receptor beta chain was retrieved from a study of monozygotic twins with inflammatory bowel disease. Study-wide points: A distinction between different T cell subtypes was not possible.

On this clonotype: Antigen specificity is unknown.

The CDR3 length is 16 residues. Germline CDR1 is DFQATT and CDR2 is SNEGSKA (reference sequence). UMIs were attached via template switching, each with a 6-nucleotide sample barcode. TCRdb reprocessed the 5' RACE reads, with one entry per CDR3 protein and no DNA. This sample's table reports fewer than 550,000 distinct CDR3 sequences. No T cells were sorted before total RNA was taken from whole blood. This receptor was obtained from a human donor with ulcerative colitis or Crohn's disease, or a healthy co-twin of an affected twin (not recorded which). Specimen: blood. V is TRBV20-1 and J is TRBJ1-6; without DNA, the TCRdb call of TRBD1 cannot be checked. CDR3 region: CSASPRTGLDNSPLHF.